This T cell receptor (beta chain) was identified during a study of blood T cell repertoires in COVID-19. About the study: Samples representing acute and convalescent COVID-19 were sourced from the United States, Italy and Spain. PBMCs, B-cell-depleted T cells, or T cells provided the cDNA or gDNA that made up the material.

CDR1 and CDR2 (germline): SGHTA, FQGNSA. V was cut by 4 bases and J by 3 bases, with 9 bases left in between. The CDR3 is 14 residues long. Per the authors' pipeline: Scientists estimated how many nucleated cells there were by amplifying reference gene primers. TCRdb's table, derived via immunoSEQ multiplex PCR, lists solely in-frame clones and lacks some. For V, J and clone size, that table is used; D and trimming come from the DNA. The table lists roughly 25,000 clones, around 84% of them singletons. The sequenced material came from peripheral blood. The J gene is TRBJ1-4, the V gene TRBV7-2, with a possible D match to TRBD1 (6 bases). The TCR sequence derives from a woman older than 75 with acute or convalescent COVID-19. The CDR3 coding sequence is TGTGCCAGCAGCTGGGGACAAGCTAATGAAAAACTGTTTTTT. Its translation: CASSWGQANEKLFF.